The TCR beta chain described here comes from a study of human T cells and chemical hapten exposure. Study in general: Skin on the upper inner arm, 2 cm by 2 cm in size, was sensitized with 2% DPC. On the upper back, patch tests were applied with 0.01% DPC and read at 6 days. The patients, most of them female, presented with alopecia areata, totalis or universalis.

This clonotype was recorded many times. TCRdb re-called the RACE reads with MiXCR, one entry per CDR3 protein. The table includes 40,000 to 60,000 distinct CDR3 sequences, around 9.3% detected once. Time point in this sample: patch test 1, 2 weeks after DPC sensitization. Indicated treatment: therapeutic diphenylcyclopropenone sensitization with weekly scalp DPC. Extraction yielded total RNA from whole blood (unfractionated). This CDR3 is built from 15 residues. Germline loops: CDR1 KGHSH, CDR2 LQKENI. V shed 6 bases, J shed 6 bases, and the junction held 10 bases outside the gene matches. J is TRBJ1-4 and V is TRBV18; 7 bases match TRBD1. The TCR originated in a woman in her forties or fifties with alopecia areata. Some clones in this sample may be carry-over from other donors' samples. Sequenced material: whole blood, taken in connection with sensitization to the hapten diphenylcyclopropenone (DPC). CDR3 DNA sequence: TGTGCCAGCTCCCCAAACAGGGGAGCAGATGAAAAACTGTTTTTT. Protein product: CASSPNRGADEKLFF.